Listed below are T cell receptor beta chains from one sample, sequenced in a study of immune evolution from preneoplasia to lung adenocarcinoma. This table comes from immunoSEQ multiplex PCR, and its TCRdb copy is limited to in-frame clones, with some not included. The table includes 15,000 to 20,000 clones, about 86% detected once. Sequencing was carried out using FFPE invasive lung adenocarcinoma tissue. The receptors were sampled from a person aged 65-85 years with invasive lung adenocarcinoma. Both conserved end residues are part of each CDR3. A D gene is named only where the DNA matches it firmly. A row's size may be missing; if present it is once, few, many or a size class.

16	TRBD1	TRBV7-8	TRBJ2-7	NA	TGTGCCAGCAGCCACGGTCCGGGACAGGGGTCCTACGAGCAGTACTTC	CASSHGPGQGSYEQYF
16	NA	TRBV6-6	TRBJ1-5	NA	TGTGCCAGCAGTTACGCCGGGGATATTGGCAATCAGCCCCAGCATTTT	CASSYAGDIGNQPQHF
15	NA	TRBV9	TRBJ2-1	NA	TGTGCCAGCAGCGCGGCGGGGAGCTCCTACAATGAGCAGTTCTTC	CASSAAGSSYNEQFF
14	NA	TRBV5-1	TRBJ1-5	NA	TGCGCCAGCAGACCAGGGTACGGCAATCAGCCCCAGCATTTT	CASRPGYGNQPQHF
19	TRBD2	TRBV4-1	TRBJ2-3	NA	TGCGCCAGCAGCCAAGGGGGGGGAGGGCGGGGGTCCCTCCGAAATACGCAGTATTTT	CASSQGGGGRGSLRNTQYF
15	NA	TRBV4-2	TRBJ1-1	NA	TGTGCCAGCAGCCAAGTTACTGGTTTTAACACTGAAGCTTTCTTT	CASSQVTGFNTEAFF
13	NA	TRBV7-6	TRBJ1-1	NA	TGTGCCAGCAGCTTAAGCAGGAACACTGAAGCTTTCTTT	CASSLSRNTEAFF
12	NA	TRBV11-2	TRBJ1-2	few	TGTGCCAGCAGCCCCCCTGGGGGAGGCTACACCTTC	CASSPPGGGYTF
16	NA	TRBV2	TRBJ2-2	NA	TGTGCCAGCAGTGATATCAGCCTCCGGTTGACCGGGGAGCTGTTTTTT	CASSDISLRLTGELFF
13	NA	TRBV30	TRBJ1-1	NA	TGTGCCTGGTCCCGACAGGATGGAACTGAAGCTTTCTTT	CAWSRQDGTEAFF
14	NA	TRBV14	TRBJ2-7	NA	TGTGCCAGCAGCCAAGGGGGGTTTTTTTACGAGCAGTACTTC	CASSQGGFFYEQYF
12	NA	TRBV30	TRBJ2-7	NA	TGTGCCTGGAGTGTCGGACCCTACGAGCAGTACTTC	CAWSVGPYEQYF
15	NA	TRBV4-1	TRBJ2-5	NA	TGCGCCAGCAGCCACTCGGCGCGCGACCGGCAGACCCAGTACTTC	CASSHSARDRQTQYF
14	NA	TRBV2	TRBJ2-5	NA	TGTGCCAGCAGCCCCCCTCCCCCAGTGGAGACCCAGTACTTC	CASSPPPPVETQYF
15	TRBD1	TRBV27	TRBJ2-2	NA	TGTGCCAGCCAGACCTCCGGGACAGTCACCGGGGAGCTGTTTTTT	CASQTSGTVTGELFF
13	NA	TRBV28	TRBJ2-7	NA	TGTGCCAGCAGTCTATCCAACTCCTACGAGCAGTACTTC	CASSLSNSYEQYF
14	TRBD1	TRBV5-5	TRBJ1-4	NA	TGTGCCAGCAGCTTGGTAGGGGGCGACGAAAAACTGTTTTTT	CASSLVGGDEKLFF
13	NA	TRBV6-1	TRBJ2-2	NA	TGTGCCAGCAGTGACAGGGGTGCCGGGGAGCTGTTTTTT	CASSDRGAGELFF
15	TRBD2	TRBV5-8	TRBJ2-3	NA	TGTGCCAGCAGCGATCTAGCGGGACGCACAGATACGCAGTATTTT	CASSDLAGRTDTQYF
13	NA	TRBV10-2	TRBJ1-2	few	TGCGCCAGCAGTGAGTCGAAGGGCTATGGCTACACCTTC	CASSESKGYGYTF
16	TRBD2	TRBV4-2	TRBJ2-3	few	TGTGCCAGCAGCCAAGATGTGGCGGGAGGCACAGATACGCAGTATTTT	CASSQDVAGGTDTQYF
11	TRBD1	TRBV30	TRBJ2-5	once	TGTGCAGGGGGCAGGACTGAGACCCAGTACTTC	CAGGRTETQYF
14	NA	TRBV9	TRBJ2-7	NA	TGTGCCAGCAGCGTAGGCGCAGCCGCCTACGAGCAGTACTTC	CASSVGAAAYEQYF
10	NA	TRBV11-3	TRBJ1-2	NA	TGTGCCAGCAGCCATAGGGCCTACACCTTC	CASSHRAYTF
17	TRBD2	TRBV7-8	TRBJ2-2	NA	TGTGCCAGCAGCTTAAGGCTAGCGGGGTCGAACACCGGGGAGCTGTTTTTT	CASSLRLAGSNTGELFF
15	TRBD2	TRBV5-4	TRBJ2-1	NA	TGTGCCAGCAGCTTGGAAAGCGGGGGTTCCAATGAGCAGTTCTTC	CASSLESGGSNEQFF
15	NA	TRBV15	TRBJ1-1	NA	TGTGCCACCAGCAGAGTCGCCAGGGCTAACACTGAAGCTTTCTTT	CATSRVARANTEAFF
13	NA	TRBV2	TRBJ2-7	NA	TGTGCCAGCGTCGGTCTAGCCAAAGGCGAGCAGTACTTC	CASVGLAKGEQYF
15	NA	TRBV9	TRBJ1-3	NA	TGTGCCAGCAGCCCCCGAGGGGGTACTGGAAACACCATATATTTT	CASSPRGGTGNTIYF
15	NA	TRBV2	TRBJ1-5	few	TGTGCCAGCAGTGAGGCAAGGGGGGGTGTTCAGCCCCAGCATTTT	CASSEARGGVQPQHF
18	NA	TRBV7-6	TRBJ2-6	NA	TGTGCCAGCAGCCGAGACGGACAGCCGTCCTCTGGGGCCAACGTCCTGACTTTC	CASSRDGQPSSGANVLTF
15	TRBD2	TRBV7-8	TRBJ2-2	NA	TGTGCCAGCAGCCAGCGGGACCAGAACACCGGGGAGCTGTTTTTT	CASSQRDQNTGELFF
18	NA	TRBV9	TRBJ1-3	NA	TGTGCCAGCAGCGTAGAGGTAACCCCCGGGGCCTCTGGAAACACCATATATTTT	CASSVEVTPGASGNTIYF
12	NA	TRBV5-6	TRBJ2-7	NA	TGTGCCAGCAGCAGGGAAAACTACGAGCAGTACTTC	CASSRENYEQYF
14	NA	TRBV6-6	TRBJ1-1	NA	TGTGCCAGCCTCTTAATGGGCATGAACACTGAAGCTTTCTTT	CASLLMGMNTEAFF
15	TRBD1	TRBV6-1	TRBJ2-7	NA	TGTGCCAGCAGTTCGGGACAGGGTAGTGGCTACGAGCAGTACTTC	CASSSGQGSGYEQYF
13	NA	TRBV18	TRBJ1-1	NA	TGTGCCAGCTCACAGCTGGAAGGAACTGAAGCTTTCTTT	CASSQLEGTEAFF
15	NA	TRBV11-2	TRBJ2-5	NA	TGTGCCAGCGTACCCAGAGGGGTCAGCCAAGAGACCCAGTACTTC	CASVPRGVSQETQYF
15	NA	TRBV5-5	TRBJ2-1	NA	TGTGCCAGCAGCTTGGACGGGAGACCCTACAATGAGCAGTTCTTC	CASSLDGRPYNEQFF
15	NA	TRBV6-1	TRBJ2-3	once	TGTGCCAGCAGTGTTAGGGGGGCCGGCACAGATACGCAGTATTTT	CASSVRGAGTDTQYF
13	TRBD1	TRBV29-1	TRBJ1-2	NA	TGCAGCGTTGAGCAGGACAGGGTTTTAGGCTACACCTTC	CSVEQDRVLGYTF
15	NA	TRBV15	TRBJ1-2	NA	TGTGCCACCAGCAGAGCTGAGACGGTTGCGTATGGCTACACCTTC	CATSRAETVAYGYTF
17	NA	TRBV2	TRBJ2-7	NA	TGTGCCAGCAGTGAAGGATTGAGCGAGGGGCTCTCCTACGAGCAGTACTTC	CASSEGLSEGLSYEQYF
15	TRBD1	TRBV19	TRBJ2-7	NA	TGTGCCAGTAGTGTGGGCCGGGACAGGGGCTACGAGCAGTACTTC	CASSVGRDRGYEQYF